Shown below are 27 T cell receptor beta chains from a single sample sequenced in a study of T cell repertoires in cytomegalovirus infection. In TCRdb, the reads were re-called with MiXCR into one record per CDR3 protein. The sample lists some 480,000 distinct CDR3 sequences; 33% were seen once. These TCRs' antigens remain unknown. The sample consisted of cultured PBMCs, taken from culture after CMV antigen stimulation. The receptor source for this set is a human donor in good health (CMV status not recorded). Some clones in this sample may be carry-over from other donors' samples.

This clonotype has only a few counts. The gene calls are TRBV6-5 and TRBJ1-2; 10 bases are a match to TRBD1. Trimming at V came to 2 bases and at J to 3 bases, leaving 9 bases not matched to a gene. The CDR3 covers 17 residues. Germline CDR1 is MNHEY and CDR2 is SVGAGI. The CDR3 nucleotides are TGTGCCAGCAGTTACAGTCGGGACAGGGGTAGGCACTATGGCTACACCTTC. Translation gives CASSYSRDRGRHYGYTF.

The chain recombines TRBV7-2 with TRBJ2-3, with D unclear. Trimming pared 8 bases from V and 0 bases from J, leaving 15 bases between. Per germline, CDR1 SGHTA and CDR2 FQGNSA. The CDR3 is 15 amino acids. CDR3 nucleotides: TGTGCCAGCGGCCCCTTAACGAGTAGCACAGATACGCAGTATTTT. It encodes CASGPLTSSTDTQYF.

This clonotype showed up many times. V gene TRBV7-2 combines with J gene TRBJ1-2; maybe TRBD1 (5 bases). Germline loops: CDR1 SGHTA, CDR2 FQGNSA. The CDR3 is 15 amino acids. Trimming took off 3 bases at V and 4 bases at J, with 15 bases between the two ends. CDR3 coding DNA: TGTGCCAGCAGCTTTACAGGAACCTCCGTCTATGGCTACACCTTC. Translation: CASSFTGTSVYGYTF.

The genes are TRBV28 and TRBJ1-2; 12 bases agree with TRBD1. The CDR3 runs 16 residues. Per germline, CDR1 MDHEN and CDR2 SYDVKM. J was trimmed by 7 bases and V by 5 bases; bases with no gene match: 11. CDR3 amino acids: CASSRGTGGPLTGYTF. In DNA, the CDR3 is TGTGCCAGCAGTCGGGGGACAGGGGGCCCCTTGACTGGCTACACCTTC.

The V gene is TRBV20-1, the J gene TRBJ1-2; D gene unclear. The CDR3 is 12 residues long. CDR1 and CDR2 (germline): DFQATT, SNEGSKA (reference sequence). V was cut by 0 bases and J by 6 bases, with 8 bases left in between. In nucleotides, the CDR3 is TGCAGTGCTAGAGAGCTAGGTGATGGCTACACCTTC. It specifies CSARELGDGYTF.

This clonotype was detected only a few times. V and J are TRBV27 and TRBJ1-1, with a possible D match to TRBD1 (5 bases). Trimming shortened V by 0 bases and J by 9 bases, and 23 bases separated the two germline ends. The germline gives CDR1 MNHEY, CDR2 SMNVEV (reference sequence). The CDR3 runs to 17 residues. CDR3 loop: CASSLSEDGWGLRQAFF. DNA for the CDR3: TGTGCCAGCAGTTTATCGGAGGATGGATGGGGCCTTAGACAAGCTTTCTTT.

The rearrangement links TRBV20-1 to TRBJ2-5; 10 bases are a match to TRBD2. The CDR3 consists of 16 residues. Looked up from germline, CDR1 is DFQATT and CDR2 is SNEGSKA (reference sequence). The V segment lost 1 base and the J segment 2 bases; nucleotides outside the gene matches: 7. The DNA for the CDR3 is TGCAGTGCTAGAGGAGGCACTAGCGGGGATCAAGAGACCCAGTACTTC. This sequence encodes CSARGGTSGDQETQYF.

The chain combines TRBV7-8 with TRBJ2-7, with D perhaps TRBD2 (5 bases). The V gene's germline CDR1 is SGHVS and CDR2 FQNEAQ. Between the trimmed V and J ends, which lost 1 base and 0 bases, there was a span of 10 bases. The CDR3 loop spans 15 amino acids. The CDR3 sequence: CASSLGLSGSYEQYF. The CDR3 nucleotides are TGTGCCAGCAGCTTAGGTCTGAGCGGCTCCTACGAGCAGTACTTC.

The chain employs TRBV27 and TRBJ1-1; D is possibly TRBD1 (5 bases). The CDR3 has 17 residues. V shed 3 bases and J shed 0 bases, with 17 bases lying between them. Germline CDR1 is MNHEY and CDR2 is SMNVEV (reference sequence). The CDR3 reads CASSFKLSGTLNTEAFF. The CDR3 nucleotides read TGTGCCAGCAGTTTTAAGTTATCTGGGACGCTGAACACTGAAGCTTTCTTT.

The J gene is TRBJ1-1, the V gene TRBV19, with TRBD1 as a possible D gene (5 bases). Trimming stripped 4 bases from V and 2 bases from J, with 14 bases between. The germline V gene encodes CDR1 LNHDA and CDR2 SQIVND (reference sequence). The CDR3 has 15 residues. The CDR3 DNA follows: TGTGCCAGTAGTACCTGGGGACGGTCCAACACTGAAGCTTTCTTT. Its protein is CASSTWGRSNTEAFF.

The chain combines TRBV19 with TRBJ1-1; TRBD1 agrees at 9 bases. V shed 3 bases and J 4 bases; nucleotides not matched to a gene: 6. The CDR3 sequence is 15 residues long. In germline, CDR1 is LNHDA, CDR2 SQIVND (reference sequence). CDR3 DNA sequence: TGTGCCAGTAGTATTCTCACAGGGGGCTCCACTGAAGCTTTCTTT. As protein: CASSILTGGSTEAFF.

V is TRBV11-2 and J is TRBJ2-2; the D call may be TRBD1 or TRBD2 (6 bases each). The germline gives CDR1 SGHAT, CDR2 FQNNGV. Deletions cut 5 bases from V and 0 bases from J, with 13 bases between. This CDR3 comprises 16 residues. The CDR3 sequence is CASSRLGGANTGELFF. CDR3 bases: TGTGCCAGCAGCCGACTGGGGGGCGCGAACACCGGGGAGCTGTTTTTT.

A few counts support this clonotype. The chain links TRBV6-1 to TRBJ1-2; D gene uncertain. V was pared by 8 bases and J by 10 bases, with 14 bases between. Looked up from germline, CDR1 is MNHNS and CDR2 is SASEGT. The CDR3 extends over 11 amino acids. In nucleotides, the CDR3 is TGTGCCAGCCATCGCACCTTTCACTACACCTTC. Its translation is CASHRTFHYTF.

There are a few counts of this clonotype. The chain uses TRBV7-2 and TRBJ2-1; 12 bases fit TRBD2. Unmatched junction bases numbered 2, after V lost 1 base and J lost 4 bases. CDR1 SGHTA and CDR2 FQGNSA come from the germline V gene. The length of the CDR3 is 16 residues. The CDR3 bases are TGTGCCAGCAGCTTAGAAGGGACTAGCGGGTACAATGAGCAGTTCTTC. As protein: CASSLEGTSGYNEQFF.

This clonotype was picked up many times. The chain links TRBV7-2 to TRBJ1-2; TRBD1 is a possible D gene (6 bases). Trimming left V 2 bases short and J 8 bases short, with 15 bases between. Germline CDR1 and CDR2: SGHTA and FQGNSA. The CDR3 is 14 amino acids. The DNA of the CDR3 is TGTGCCAGCAGCTTACCCCCACAGGGCAGGGGCTACACCTTC. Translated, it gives CASSLPPQGRGYTF.

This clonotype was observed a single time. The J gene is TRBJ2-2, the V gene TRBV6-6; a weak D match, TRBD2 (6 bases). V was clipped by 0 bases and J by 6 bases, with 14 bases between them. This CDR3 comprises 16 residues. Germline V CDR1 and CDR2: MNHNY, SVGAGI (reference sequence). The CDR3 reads CASSYSPGESSGELFF. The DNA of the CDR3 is TGTGCCAGCAGTTACTCGCCGGGAGAGTCATCCGGGGAGCTGTTTTTT.

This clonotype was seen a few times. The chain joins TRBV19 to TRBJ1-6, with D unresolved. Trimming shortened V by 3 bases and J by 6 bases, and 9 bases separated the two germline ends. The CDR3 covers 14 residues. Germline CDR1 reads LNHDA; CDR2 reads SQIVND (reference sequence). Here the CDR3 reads CASSIGRLNSPLHF. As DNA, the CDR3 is TGTGCCAGTAGTATTGGACGGCTTAATTCACCCCTCCACTTT.

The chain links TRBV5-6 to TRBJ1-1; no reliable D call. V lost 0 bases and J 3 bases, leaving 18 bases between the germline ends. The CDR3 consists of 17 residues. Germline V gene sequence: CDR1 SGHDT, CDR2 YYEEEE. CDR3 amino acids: CASSLVGLGTTDTEAFF. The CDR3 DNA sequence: TGTGCCAGCAGCTTGGTCGGGCTGGGTACCACAGACACTGAAGCTTTCTTT.

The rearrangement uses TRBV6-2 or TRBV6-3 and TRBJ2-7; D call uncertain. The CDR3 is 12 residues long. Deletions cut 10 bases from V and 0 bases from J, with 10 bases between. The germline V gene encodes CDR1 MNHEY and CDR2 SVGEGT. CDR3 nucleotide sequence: TGTGCCACCGCGGCGAGCTCCTACGAGCAGTACTTC. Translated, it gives CATAASSYEQYF.

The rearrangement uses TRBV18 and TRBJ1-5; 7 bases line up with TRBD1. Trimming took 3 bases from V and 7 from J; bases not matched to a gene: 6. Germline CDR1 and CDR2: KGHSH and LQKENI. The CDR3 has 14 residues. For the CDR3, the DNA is TGTGCCAGCTCACCGACCCAGGGGGACCAGCCCCAGCATTTT. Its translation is CASSPTQGDQPQHF.

In nucleotides, the CDR3 is TGTGCCAGCAGTTGGGCGGGGGGCCGGGCTTTCTTT. Translation: CASSWAGGRAFF. The chain carries TRBV6-6 and TRBJ1-1; tentatively, D is TRBD1 (6 bases). V was pared by 4 bases and J by 11 bases, with 14 bases between. The germline CDR1 and CDR2 sequences are MNHNY and SVGAGI (reference sequence). The CDR3 is made up of 12 amino acids.

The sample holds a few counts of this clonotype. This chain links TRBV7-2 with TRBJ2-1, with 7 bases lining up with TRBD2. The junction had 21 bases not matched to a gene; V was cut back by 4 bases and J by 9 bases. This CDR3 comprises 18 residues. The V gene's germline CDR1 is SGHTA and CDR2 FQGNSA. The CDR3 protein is CASSSTYSGRPQATEQFF. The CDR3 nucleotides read TGTGCCAGCAGCTCCACGTATTCCGGGAGGCCCCAAGCGACTGAGCAGTTCTTC. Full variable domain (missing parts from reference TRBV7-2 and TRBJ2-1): GAGVSQSPSNKVTEKGKDVELRCDPISGHTALYWYRQSLGQGLEFLIYFQGNSAPDKSGLPSDRFSAERTGGSVSTLTIQRTQQEDSAVYLCASSSTYSGRPQATEQFFGPGTRLTVL.

The chain's CDR3 is CASKGAWDYEQYF. CDR3 bases: TGTGCCAGCAAGGGAGCATGGGACTACGAGCAGTACTTC. V and J are TRBV6-2 or TRBV6-3 and TRBJ2-7, with TRBD2 as a possible D gene (5 bases). Trimming took 7 bases from V and 3 from J, leaving 13 bases between them. CDR3 length: 13 residues. The V gene's germline CDR1 is MNHEY and CDR2 SVGEGT.

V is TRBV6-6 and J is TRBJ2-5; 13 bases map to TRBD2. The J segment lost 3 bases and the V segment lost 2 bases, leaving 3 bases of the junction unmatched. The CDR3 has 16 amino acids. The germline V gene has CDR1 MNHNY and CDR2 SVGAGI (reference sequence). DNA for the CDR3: TGTGCCAGCAGTTACCCCGGACTAGCGGGAGAAGAGACCCAGTACTTC. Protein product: CASSYPGLAGEETQYF.

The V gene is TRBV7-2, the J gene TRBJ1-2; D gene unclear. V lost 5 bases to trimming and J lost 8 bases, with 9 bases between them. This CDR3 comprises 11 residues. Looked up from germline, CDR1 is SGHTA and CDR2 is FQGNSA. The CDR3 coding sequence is TGTGCCAGCAGCCGTCTGCCGGGCTACACCTTC. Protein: CASSRLPGYTF.

CDR3: CASSPSSGSWYEQYV. The CDR3 DNA follows: TGTGCCAGCAGCCCCTCCAGCGGGAGTTGGTACGAGCAGTACGTC. This sequence joins TRBV12-3 or TRBV12-4 and TRBJ2-7; 8 nucleotides agree with TRBD2. CDR3 length: 15 amino acids. J was trimmed by 4 bases and V by 6 bases; bases with no gene match: 11.

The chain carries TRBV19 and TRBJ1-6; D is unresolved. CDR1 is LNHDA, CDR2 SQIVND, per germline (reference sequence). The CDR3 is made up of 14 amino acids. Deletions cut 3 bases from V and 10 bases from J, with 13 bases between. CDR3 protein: CASSMGSIHSPLHF. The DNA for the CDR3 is TGTGCCAGTAGTATGGGGAGTATCCACTCACCCCTCCACTTT.